This T cell receptor beta chain stems from a study of T-cell memory formation after mild COVID-19. The study's findings and limits: The authors left the SARS-CoV-2 specificity of second-wave clones peaking on day 37 unconfirmed.

Trimming removed 4 bases from V and 7 bases from J; junction bases left unmatched: 6. CDR3 length: 14 residues. Germline V gene sequence: CDR1 SGHTA, CDR2 FQGNSA. This clonotype was seen only once. What it recognizes is unknown. TCRdb passed the 5' RACE reads through MiXCR, listing each CDR3 protein once. The table includes 250,000 or so distinct CDR3 sequences, more than 15% detected once. Material: PBMCs or a T cell subset sorted from them (not recorded which). The chain uses TRBV7-2 and TRBJ2-1; 8 positions agree with TRBD1. The TCR originated in a man aged 18 to 29 who had mild COVID-19 (a few samples of this study predate the infection). Cell type and time point are not known. CDR3 sequence reads: CASSSLRGHNEQFF. The CDR3 DNA reads TGTGCCAGCAGCTCCCTCAGGGGGCATAATGAGCAGTTCTTC. Drawing the rest from reference TRBV7-2 and TRBJ2-1, the complete variable domain is GAGVSQSPSNKVTEKGKDVELRCDPISGHTALYWYRQSLGQGLEFLIYFQGNSAPDKSGLPSDRFSAERTGGSVSTLTIQRTQQEDSAVYLCASSSLRGHNEQFFGPGTRLTVL.